This entry lists 21 T cell receptor beta chains sequenced from one sample in a study of blood T cell repertoires in COVID-19. Assay used: immunoSEQ multiplex PCR; TCRdb lists only in-frame clones, some missing. Among about 170,000 clones, 80% to 90% were seen once, and the ten largest hold around 13%. Material: peripheral blood. These receptors were obtained from a woman in her 70s with COVID-19, enrolled during active disease.

The chain uses TRBV12-3 or TRBV12-4 and TRBJ2-1; TRBD1 is a possible D gene (6 bases). CDR3 length: 13 residues. V was trimmed by 3 bases and J by 3 bases, leaving 6 bases between them. The CDR3 sequence: CASSFRGYNEQFF. The CDR3 DNA reads as TGTGCCAGCAGTTTCAGGGGCTACAATGAGCAGTTCTTC.

V usage is TRBV5-1 and J usage is TRBJ1-1; D might be TRBD1 (6 bases). CDR1 and CDR2 from the germline V gene are SGHRS and YFSETQ. CDR3 length equals 17 residues. Trimming stripped 3 bases from V and 1 base from J, with 19 bases between. The CDR3 is CASSSGGGAPSNTEAFF. The CDR3 DNA reads TGCGCCAGCAGCTCGGGTGGGGGGGCTCCTTCGAACACTGAAGCTTTCTTT.

This clone was seen only once. The rearrangement joins TRBV5-6 to TRBJ2-7; 8 bases map to TRBD1. V shed 3 bases, J shed 0 bases, and the junction held 2 bases outside the gene matches. CDR1 SGHDT and CDR2 YYEEEE come from the germline V gene. The CDR3 consists of 14 residues. CDR3 sequence reads: CASSYGTGSYEQYF. In DNA form, the CDR3 reads TGTGCCAGCAGCTACGGGACAGGCTCCTACGAGCAGTACTTC.

V and J are TRBV30 and TRBJ1-6; 7 bases map to TRBD1. The V and J ends lost 7 bases and 0 bases, in that order; junction bases with no gene match: 3. This CDR3 is built from 14 residues. The germline gives CDR1 GTSNPN, CDR2 SVGIG (reference sequence). Written as DNA, the CDR3 is TGTGCCTCCAGGGGGAGCTCCTATAATTCACCCCTCCACTTT. Its translation is CASRGSSYNSPLHF.

The genes are TRBV29-1 and TRBJ1-1; 9 positions match TRBD1. Germline V gene lookup returns CDR1 SQVTM and CDR2 ANQGSEA. The CDR3 sequence is 12 residues long. V lost 4 bases, J lost 6 bases, and 3 bases stayed unmatched. The DNA for the CDR3 is TGCAGCGTTGCTGACAGGGGGGCTGAAGCTTTCTTT. This codes for CSVADRGAEAFF.

This clone was seen just once. The chain recombines TRBV28 with TRBJ2-7; 7 bases fit TRBD1. Germline trimming cut 3 bases from V and 2 bases from J; bases unmatched to any gene: 13. This CDR3 has 17 residues. Germline V gives CDR1 MDHEN, CDR2 SYDVKM. The CDR3 here is CASSFPLRQGLPYEQYV. The CDR3 DNA sequence: TGTGCCAGCAGTTTTCCCCTAAGACAGGGCTTACCCTACGAGCAGTACGTC.

This chain links TRBV28 with TRBJ1-2; possible D gene TRBD1, 6 bases. V lost 5 bases and J lost 3, with 19 bases in between. This CDR3 comprises 16 residues. Germline CDR1 reads MDHEN; CDR2 reads SYDVKM. CDR3: CASSTGEGGRYYGYTF. The CDR3 bases are TGTGCCAGCAGTACCGGGGAGGGGGGGCGCTACTATGGCTACACCTTC.

The chain links TRBV2 to TRBJ1-5, with 9 bases matching TRBD1. The CDR3 is 13 amino acids. Germline V gene lookup returns CDR1 SNHLY and CDR2 FYNNEI. Losses at the gene ends were 9 bases for V and 1 base for J; bases not matched to a gene: 1. CDR3 sequence: CARGQGSNQPQHF. CDR3 DNA sequence: TGTGCCAGAGGACAGGGGAGCAATCAGCCCCAGCATTTT.

This clone occurred a few times. In nucleotides, the CDR3 is TGTGCCAGCAGTCCAAAAGAGACCCAGTACTTC. This translates into CASSPKETQYF. The J gene is TRBJ2-5, the V gene TRBV28; D is ambiguous. V was cut by 5 bases and J by 3 bases, with 4 bases left in between. The CDR3 totals 11 residues. From germline, CDR1 is MDHEN and CDR2 SYDVKM.

The V gene is TRBV3-1 (or the pseudogene TRBV3-2), the J gene TRBJ1-6; D is uncertain. Trimming removed 4 bases from V and 0 bases from J, with 7 bases in between. Germline CDR1 reads LGHDT; CDR2 reads YNNKEL (reference sequence). The CDR3 contains 15 residues. CDR3 residues: CASSPLSSYNSPLHF. CDR3 in DNA: TGTGCCAGCAGCCCTCTTAGCTCCTATAATTCACCCCTCCACTTT.

The chain has TRBV3-1 (or the pseudogene TRBV3-2) and TRBJ1-5, with D maybe TRBD1 (5 bases). Germline V lookup: CDR1 LGHDT, CDR2 YNNKEL (reference sequence). Trimming stripped 3 bases from V and 3 bases from J, with 6 bases between. The CDR3 covers 13 residues. CDR3 DNA sequence: TGTGCCAGCAGCCAGGACAACAATCAGCCCCAGCATTTT. Protein product: CASSQDNNQPQHF.

This chain links TRBV28 with TRBJ2-2; TRBD2 aligns across 7 bases. CDR1 MDHEN and CDR2 SYDVKM come from the germline V gene. Unmatched junction bases numbered 8, after V lost 4 bases and J lost 3 bases. The CDR3 contains 16 residues. The DNA of the CDR3 is TGTGCCAGCAGTTCCTTGGGGGGGTTGGACACCGGGGAGCTGTTTTTT. It specifies CASSSLGGLDTGELFF.

The chain joins TRBV5-1 to TRBJ2-2, with a possible D match to TRBD1 (6 bases). Trimming cost V 2 bases and J 1 base, with 9 bases left between them. CDR1 SGHRS and CDR2 YFSETQ come from the germline V gene. The CDR3 spans 15 residues. CDR3 protein: CASSLVQGNTGELFF. CDR3 DNA sequence: TGCGCCAGCAGCTTAGTACAGGGGAACACCGGGGAGCTGTTTTTT.

The chain links TRBV4-1 to TRBJ1-2; TRBD1 matches at 9 bases. V was pared by 1 base and J by 8 bases, with 17 bases of the junction left unmatched. From germline, CDR1 is MGHRA and CDR2 YSYEKL. The CDR3 sequence is 18 residues long. As DNA, the CDR3 is TGCGCCAGCAGCCAAGGACCTCTCCGAAGGGGACAGGGTAAAGGCTACACCTTC. Amino acids: CASSQGPLRRGQGKGYTF.

The chain uses TRBV28 and TRBJ1-2; 7 bases align to TRBD1. This CDR3 region has 14 residues. Germline CDR1 is MDHEN and CDR2 is SYDVKM. With 6 bases clipped from V and 6 bases from J, the junction kept 10 bases outside the gene matches. The CDR3 sequence: CASSAGQQMNGYTF. Written as DNA, the CDR3 is TGTGCCAGCAGCGCGGGACAGCAAATGAATGGCTACACCTTC.

The V gene is TRBV5-5, the J gene TRBJ1-1; D is possibly TRBD1 (5 bases). The CDR3 covers 14 residues. V shed 4 bases and J shed 0 bases, with 10 bases lying between them. Germline V gene data show CDR1 as SGHKS and CDR2 as YYEKEE (reference sequence). The CDR3 protein is CASSPLTVNTEAFF. The CDR3 DNA follows: TGTGCCAGCAGCCCCCTGACAGTGAACACTGAAGCTTTCTTT.

V and J are TRBV19 and TRBJ2-3, with a tentative D call TRBD1 (6 bases). Trimming removed 3 bases from V and 2 bases from J, with 15 bases in between. The CDR3 spans 16 residues. Germline CDR1 LNHDA, CDR2 SQIVND (reference sequence). The CDR3 DNA is TGTGCCAGTAGTATGATAGCAGGGGCAACCACAGATACGCAGTATTTT. Translation: CASSMIAGATTDTQYF.

The genes are TRBV10-1 and TRBJ1-2; D is unresolved. This CDR3 spans 14 amino acids. Per germline, CDR1 WNHNN and CDR2 SYGVQD (reference sequence). The V end lost 0 bases, the J end lost 3 bases, and 8 bases lay between the germline ends. CDR3 sequence (DNA): TGCGCCAGCAGTGAGTCAGTGGCTTACTATGGCTACACCTTC. It is translated as CASSESVAYYGYTF.

The chain combines TRBV5-1 with TRBJ1-1; D is undetermined. Germline V gene data show CDR1 as SGHRS and CDR2 as YFSETQ. V was cut by 4 bases and J by 1 base, with 20 bases left in between. The CDR3 runs to 17 residues. CDR3 DNA sequence: TGCGCCAGCAGCCTCAAGGACGGGGAGTGGAGGAACACTGAAGCTTTCTTT. It is translated as CASSLKDGEWRNTEAFF. The full variable domain, completed using reference TRBV5-1 and TRBJ1-1, is KAGVTQTPRYLIKTRGQQVTLSCSPISGHRSVSWYQQTPGQGLQFLFEYFSETQRNKGNFPGRFSGRQFSNSRSEMNVSTLELGDSALYLCASSLKDGEWRNTEAFFGQGTRLTVV.

This chain uses TRBV14 with TRBJ2-7; D not certain. The germline CDR1 and CDR2 sequences are SGHDN and FVKESK. Trimming took 4 bases from V and 2 from J, leaving 12 bases between them. The CDR3 runs to 14 residues. CDR3 loop: CASSPSGSPYEQYF. As DNA, the CDR3 is TGTGCCAGCAGCCCTTCCGGGTCCCCCTACGAGCAGTACTTC.

The chain uses TRBV28 and TRBJ2-5; 7 nucleotides line up with TRBD2. Germline V gene lookup returns CDR1 MDHEN and CDR2 SYDVKM. V shed 2 bases, J shed 4 bases, and the junction held 7 bases outside the gene matches. The CDR3 runs 15 residues. CDR3 sequence (DNA): TGTGCCAGCAGTTTACCGGGGGAGGGAGGAGAGACCCAGTACTTC. Protein product: CASSLPGEGGETQYF.